Listed below are T cell receptor beta chains from one sample, sequenced in a study of T-cell memory formation after mild COVID-19. TCRdb fed the 5' RACE reads into MiXCR, producing one record per CDR3 protein. The sample carries under 700,000 distinct CDR3 sequences, roughly 21% recorded once. Sequencing was carried out using PBMCs or a T cell subset sorted from them (not recorded which). Receptor source: an adult woman who had mild COVID-19 (a few samples of this study predate the infection). Cell type and time point are not known. Each CDR3 is given with its conserved first and last residue. The size of a clone is reported for some rows only, either as once, few or many, or as a class for expanded clones.

j_gene	len	abundance	v_gene	CDR3aa
TRBJ2-7	12	few	TRBV18	CASSPGKDEQYF
TRBJ1-1	13	NA	TRBV4-1	CASSQWDSTEAFF
TRBJ2-5	17	NA	TRBV5-1	CASSSRLAGDEYETQYF
TRBJ2-3	15	few	TRBV9	CASSVGARGSDTQYF
TRBJ2-7	13	NA	TRBV7-2	CASRREVSYEQYF
TRBJ1-2	15	NA	TRBV5-1	CASSLAEGLNYGYTF
TRBJ2-5	14	many	TRBV14	CASSQNRGQETQYF
TRBJ1-2	14	NA	TRBV4-2	CASSQRLSKRGYTF
TRBJ2-7	13	few	TRBV4-1	CASSQGRSYEQYF
TRBJ2-5	15	few	TRBV5-1	CASSLETVEGRTQYF
TRBJ2-7	13	few	TRBV11-1	CASSGGFQYEQYF
TRBJ1-1	14	few	TRBV5-5	CASSFGQGRTEAFF
TRBJ1-1	18	NA	TRBV6-1	CASSDQPRDRGVNTEAFF
TRBJ2-4	12	few	TRBV19	CASSTRQNIQYF
TRBJ2-7	15	NA	TRBV27	CASSGSGTGVYEQYF
TRBJ2-1	14	NA	TRBV5-6	CASSFLGAGGEQFF
TRBJ1-1	14	few	TRBV29-1	CSVDPGTANTEAFF
TRBJ2-3	15	many	TRBV7-3	CASSTGRLRTDTQYF
TRBJ2-1	14	NA	TRBV20-1	CSAVRDASYNEQFF
TRBJ2-5	14	few	TRBV5-1	CASSSGLGQETQYF
TRBJ2-1	15	few	TRBV3-1	CASSQGVGGVNEQFF
TRBJ1-1	16	few	TRBV2	CASSEALPGANTEAFF
TRBJ2-3	17	NA	TRBV4-1	CASSQDQDKLNTDTQYF
TRBJ1-1	11	few	TRBV6-5	CASSYAGDAFF